The present T cell receptor (beta chain) was sequenced within a study of blood T cells in healthy people across ages. Primed by a sample-barcoded 5' primer and a J-beta primer mix, a second PCR proceeded for roughly 7 to 11 cycles. TCRdb passed the 5' RACE reads through MiXCR, listing each CDR3 protein once. The sample has about 680,000 distinct CDR3 sequences; 45% to 50% are singletons. The length of the CDR3 is 12 residues. Trimming cost V 2 bases and J 4 bases, with 5 bases left between them. The clonotype originates from a woman aged 60-75 years in good health. The gene calls are TRBV12-3 or TRBV12-4 and TRBJ1-1, with D hard to call. Sequenced sample: blood. CDR3 in DNA: TGTGCCAGCAGTTTACAGTTCACTGAAGCTTTCTTT. Protein: CASSLQFTEAFF.